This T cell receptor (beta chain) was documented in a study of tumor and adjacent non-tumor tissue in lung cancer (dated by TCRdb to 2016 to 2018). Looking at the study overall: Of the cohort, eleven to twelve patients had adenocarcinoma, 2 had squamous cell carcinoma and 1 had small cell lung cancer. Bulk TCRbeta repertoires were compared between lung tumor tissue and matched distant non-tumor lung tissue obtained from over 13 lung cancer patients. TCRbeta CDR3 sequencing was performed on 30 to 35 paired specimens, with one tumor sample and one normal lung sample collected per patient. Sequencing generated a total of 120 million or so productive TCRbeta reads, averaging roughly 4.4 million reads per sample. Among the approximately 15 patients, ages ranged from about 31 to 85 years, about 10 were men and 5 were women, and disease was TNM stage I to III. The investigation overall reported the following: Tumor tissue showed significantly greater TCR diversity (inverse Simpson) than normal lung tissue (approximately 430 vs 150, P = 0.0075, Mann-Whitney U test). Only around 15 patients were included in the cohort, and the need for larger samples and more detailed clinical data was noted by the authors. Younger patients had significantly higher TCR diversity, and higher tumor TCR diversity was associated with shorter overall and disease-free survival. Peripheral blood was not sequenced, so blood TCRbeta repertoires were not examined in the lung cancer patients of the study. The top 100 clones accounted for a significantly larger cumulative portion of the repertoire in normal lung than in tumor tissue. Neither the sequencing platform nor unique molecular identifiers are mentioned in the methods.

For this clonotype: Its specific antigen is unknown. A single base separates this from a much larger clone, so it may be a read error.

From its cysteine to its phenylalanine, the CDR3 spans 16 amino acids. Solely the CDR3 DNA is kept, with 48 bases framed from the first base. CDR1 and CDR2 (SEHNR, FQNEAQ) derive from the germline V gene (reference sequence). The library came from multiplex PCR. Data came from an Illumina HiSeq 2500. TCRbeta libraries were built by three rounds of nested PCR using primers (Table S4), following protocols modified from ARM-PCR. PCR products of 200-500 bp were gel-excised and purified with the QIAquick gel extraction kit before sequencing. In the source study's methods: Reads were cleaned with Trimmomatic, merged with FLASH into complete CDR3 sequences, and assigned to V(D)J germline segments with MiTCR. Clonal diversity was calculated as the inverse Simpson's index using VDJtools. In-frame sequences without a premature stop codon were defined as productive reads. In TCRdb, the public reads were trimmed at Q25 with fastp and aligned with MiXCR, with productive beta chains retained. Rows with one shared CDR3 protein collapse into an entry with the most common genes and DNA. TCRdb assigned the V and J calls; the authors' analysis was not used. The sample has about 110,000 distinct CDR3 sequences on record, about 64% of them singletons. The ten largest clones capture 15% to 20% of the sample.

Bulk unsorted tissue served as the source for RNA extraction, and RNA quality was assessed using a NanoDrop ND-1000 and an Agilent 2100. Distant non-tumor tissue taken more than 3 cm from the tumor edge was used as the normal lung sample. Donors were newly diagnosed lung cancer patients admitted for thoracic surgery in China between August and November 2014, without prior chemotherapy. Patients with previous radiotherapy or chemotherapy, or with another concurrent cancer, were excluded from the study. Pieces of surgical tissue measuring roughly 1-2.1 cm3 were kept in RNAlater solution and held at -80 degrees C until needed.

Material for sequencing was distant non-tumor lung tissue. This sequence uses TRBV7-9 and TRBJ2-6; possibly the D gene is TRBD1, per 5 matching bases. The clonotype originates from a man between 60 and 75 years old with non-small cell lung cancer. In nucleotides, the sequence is TGTGCCAGCAGCTTAATAAAGGGGTCTGGGGCCAAGGTCCTGACTTTC. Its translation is CASSLIKGSGAKVLTF. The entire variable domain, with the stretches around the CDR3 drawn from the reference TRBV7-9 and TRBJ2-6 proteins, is DTGVSQNPRHKITKRGQNVTFRCDPISEHNRLYWYRQTLGQGPEFLTYFQNEAQLEKSRLLSDRFSAERPKGSFSTLEIQRTEQGDSAMYLCASSLIKGSGAKVLTFGAGSRLTVL.